The sequence of this T cell receptor beta chain was determined in a study of CD8+ T cells in alopecia areata. Study-wide context: Those treated were given oral tofacitinib at 5 to 10 mg twice daily.

Germline V gene data show CDR1 as SGHVS and CDR2 as FQNEAQ. V shed 6 bases and J shed 1 base, with 13 bases lying between them. The length of the CDR3 is 14 residues. Study observations and caveats: Tissue-resident alphabeta T cells belonging to normal skin likewise get sequenced within scalp specimens. With patients, TCR sharing proved less clear than in mice, a difference possibly related to HLA.

About this clone: What it binds is unknown.

Extracted RNA was reverse transcribed into cDNA, the sequencing template. Only in-frame clones appear in the TCRdb table, and some are missing; sequencing was by immunoSEQ multiplex PCR. The sample lists 100,000 to 150,000 clones; about 47% were seen once. The sequenced sample was CD8+ T cells sorted from blood, obtained at week 0. This receptor was obtained from a human donor with alopecia areata. This chain joins TRBV7-8 and TRBJ2-7, with no clear D. CDR3 in amino acids: CASSPSPLSYEQYF. The CDR3, as DNA: TGTGCCAGCAGTCCCTCGCCGCTATCCTACGAGCAGTACTTC. Supplemented by reference TRBV7-8 and TRBJ2-7, the full variable domain reads GAGVSQSPRYKVAKRGQDVALRCDPISGHVSLFWYQQALGQGPEFLTYFQNEAQLDKSGLPSDRFFAERPEGSVSTLKIQRTQQEDSAVYLCASSPSPLSYEQYFGPGTRLTVT.